The present TCR beta chain was sequenced within a study of cytomegalovirus exposure and HLA in healthy donors. Both 60 Vbeta primers and 13 Jbeta primers went into the PCR. Measured with immunoSEQ multiplex PCR; TCRdb has only the in-frame clones, and not every one. Here the sample spans 75,000 to 80,000 clones, under 80% being singletons. Germline V gene lookup returns CDR1 SEHNR and CDR2 FQNEAQ (reference sequence). This CDR3 spans 16 amino acids. Trimming removed 5 bases from V and 0 bases from J, with 13 bases in between. The chain recombines TRBV7-9 with TRBJ1-4, with a possible D match to TRBD1 (6 bases). The source is a man aged 55 to 70 in good health and CMV-seropositive. The sequenced material came from PBMCs. CDR3 in DNA: TGTGCCAGCAGCATAAGAAGACAGGCAACTAATGAAAAACTGTTTTTT. Amino acid sequence: CASSIRRQATNEKLFF. Complete variable domain (other parts from reference TRBV7-9 and TRBJ1-4): DTGVSQNPRHKITKRGQNVTFRCDPISEHNRLYWYRQTLGQGPEFLTYFQNEAQLEKSRLLSDRFSAERPKGSFSTLEIQRTEQGDSAMYLCASSIRRQATNEKLFFGSGTQLSVL.